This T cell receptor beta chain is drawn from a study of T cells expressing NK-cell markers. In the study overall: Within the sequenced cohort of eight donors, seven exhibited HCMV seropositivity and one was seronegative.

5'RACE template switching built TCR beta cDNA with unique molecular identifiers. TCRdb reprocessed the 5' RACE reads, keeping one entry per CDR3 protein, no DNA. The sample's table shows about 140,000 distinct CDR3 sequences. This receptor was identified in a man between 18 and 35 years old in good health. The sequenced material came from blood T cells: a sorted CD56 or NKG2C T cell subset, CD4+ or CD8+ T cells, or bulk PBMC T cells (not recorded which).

CDR3 loop: CASRERQRENSETQYF. The chain employs TRBV7-9 and TRBJ2-5; TCRdb proposes TRBD2, but this gene call is untestable without DNA. The CDR3 is 16 amino acids. Germline V gene lookup returns CDR1 SEHNR and CDR2 FQNEAQ (reference sequence). The variable domain in full, completed from reference TRBV7-9 and TRBJ2-5, reads DTGVSQNPRHKITKRGQNVTFRCDPISEHNRLYWYRQTLGQGPEFLTYFQNEAQLEKSRLLSDRFSAERPKGSFSTLEIQRTEQGDSAMYLCASRERQRENSETQYFGPGTRLLVL.